Listed here are 9 T cell receptor beta chains from one sample, sequenced in a study of Graves' ophthalmopathy and Graves' hyperthyroidism. Investigators amplified TCR beta CDR3 regions from RNA transcripts. First-round RT-PCR used HTBI primers; second-round multiplex PCR followed. Each CDR3 protein gets one entry after TCRdb re-called the multiplex PCR reads with MiXCR. The table lists 650,000 to 800,000 distinct CDR3 sequences, about two fifths of them singletons. Source material: peripheral blood. Receptors were obtained from an adult man with Graves' ophthalmopathy.

Notes on this clonotype: One end of the junction varies from germline; a read error may be responsible. V usage is TRBV9 and J usage is TRBJ2-5; tentatively, D is TRBD1 (6 bases). Germline assignment: CDR1 SGDLS and CDR2 YYNGEE. This CDR3 comprises 15 residues. The DNA for the CDR3 is TGTACCAGCAGCGTAGGGGACACTTATCAAGAGACCCAGTACTTC. Translation: CTSSVGDTYQETQYF.

Many counts were recorded for this clonotype. The chain uses TRBV5-1 and TRBJ2-5, with TRBD1 as a possible D gene (5 bases). The germline gives CDR1 SGHRS, CDR2 YFSETQ. Trimming removed 0 bases at V and 4 bases at J, with 13 bases between. The CDR3 totals 15 residues. The CDR3 loop reads CASSLGPVRGETQYF. The CDR3 DNA reads TGCGCCAGCAGCTTGGGCCCGGTTAGGGGAGAGACCCAGTACTTC.

V is TRBV2 and J is TRBJ2-7, with 7 nucleotides matching TRBD1. Germline V CDR1 and CDR2: SNHLY, FYNNEI. Trimming cost V 4 bases and J 3 bases; bases outside gene matches: 6. The CDR3 extends over 14 amino acids. CDR3 bases: TGTGCCAGCAGTGGACAGGGCAGTGACTACGAGCAGTACTTC. Protein product: CASSGQGSDYEQYF.

This clonotype was detected many times. The chain employs TRBV10-3 and TRBJ2-7; D possibly matches TRBD1 or TRBD2 (5 bases each). CDR1 and CDR2 from the germline V gene are ENHRY and SYGVKD. This CDR3 has 15 amino acids. Trimming shortened V by 4 bases and J by 2 bases, and 15 bases separated the two germline ends. The CDR3 bases are TGTGCCATCAGTGGGGACGTTGGACGGACCTACGAGCAGTACTTC. The encoded protein is CAISGDVGRTYEQYF.

The J gene is TRBJ1-1, the V gene TRBV5-1; D remains ambiguous. Trimming shortened V by 0 bases and J by 2 bases, and 11 bases separated the two germline ends. This CDR3 has 15 residues. CDR1 and CDR2 (germline): SGHRS, YFSETQ. Here the CDR3 reads CASSLGPSGNTEAFF. As DNA, the CDR3 is TGCGCCAGCAGCTTGGGGCCGTCGGGAAACACTGAAGCTTTCTTT.

This clonotype was detected many times. DNA of the CDR3: TGTGCCAGCAGCTTCGCCAGCAGCTCTGGAAACACCATATATTTT. This gives the protein CASSFASSSGNTIYF. This chain uses TRBV7-6 with TRBJ1-3; D is unclear. Deletions cut 3 bases from V and 0 bases from J, with 9 bases between. The CDR3 has 15 residues. Looked up from germline, CDR1 is SGHVS and CDR2 is FNYEAQ. Full variable domain (outside the CDR3, taken from reference TRBV7-6 and TRBJ1-3): GAGVSQSPRYKVTKRGQDVALRCDPISGHVSLYWYRQALGQGPEFLTYFNYEAQQDKSGLPNDRFSAERPEGSISTLTIQRTEQRDSAMYRCASSFASSSGNTIYFGEGSWLTVV.

J is TRBJ1-5 and V is TRBV29-1; unclear D gene. This CDR3 has 14 amino acids. The germline V gene has CDR1 SQVTM and CDR2 ANQGSEA. Trimming removed 6 bases at V and 7 bases at J, with 19 bases between. CDR3 DNA sequence: TGCAGCGTGGGAACATCGGGTTGGGGACAGCCCCAGCATTTT. Its translation is CSVGTSGWGQPQHF.

The chain has TRBV25-1 and TRBJ2-7, with 9 bases aligning to TRBD1. The CDR3 is 17 amino acids. The V gene's germline CDR1 is MGHDK and CDR2 SYGVNS. The junction had 9 bases not matched to a gene; V was cut back by 1 base and J by 2 bases. The CDR3 nucleotides read TGTGCCAGCAGTGAATCCATGGGGACAGGGAACACCTACGAGCAGTACTTC. Translating it yields CASSESMGTGNTYEQYF.

The table lists this clonotype with a count of one. The rearrangement uses TRBV7-2 and TRBJ2-2; D might be TRBD1 (6 bases). V gave up 8 bases and J gave up 0 bases, with 16 bases separating them. Germline V gives CDR1 SGHTA, CDR2 FQGNSA. The CDR3 loop spans 16 amino acids. The CDR3 spells CASSQEDSANTGELFF. CDR3 DNA: TGTGCCAGCTCTCAGGAGGACAGCGCGAACACCGGGGAGCTGTTTTTT.